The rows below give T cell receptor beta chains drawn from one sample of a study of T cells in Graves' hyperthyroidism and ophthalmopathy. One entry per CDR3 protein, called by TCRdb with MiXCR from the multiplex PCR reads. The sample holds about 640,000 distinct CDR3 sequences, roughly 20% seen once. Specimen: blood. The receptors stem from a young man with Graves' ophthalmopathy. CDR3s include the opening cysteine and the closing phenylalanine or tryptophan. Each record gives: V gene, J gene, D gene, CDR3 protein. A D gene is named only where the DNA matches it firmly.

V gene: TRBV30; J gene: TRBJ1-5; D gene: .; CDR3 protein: CAWRGQTPSSPQHF
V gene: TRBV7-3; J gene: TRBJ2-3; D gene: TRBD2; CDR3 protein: CASSLGPGLAQTDTQYF
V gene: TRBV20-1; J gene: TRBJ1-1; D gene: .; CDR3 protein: CSARPGAEAFF
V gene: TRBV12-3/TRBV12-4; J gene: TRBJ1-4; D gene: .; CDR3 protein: CASNLGGNEKLFF
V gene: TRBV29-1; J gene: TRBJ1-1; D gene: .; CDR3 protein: CSVRSSGKEAFF
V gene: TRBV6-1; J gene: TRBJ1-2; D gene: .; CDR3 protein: CASGGRMDSTPSYGYTF
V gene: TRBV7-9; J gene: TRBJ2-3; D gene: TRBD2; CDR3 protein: CASSHSGSVADTQYF
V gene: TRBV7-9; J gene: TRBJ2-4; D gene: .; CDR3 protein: CASSPRGGPKNIQYF
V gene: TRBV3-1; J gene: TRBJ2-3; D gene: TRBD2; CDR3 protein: CASSQTVAGGDTQYF
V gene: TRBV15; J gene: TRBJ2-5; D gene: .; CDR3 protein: CATKQGPQETQYF
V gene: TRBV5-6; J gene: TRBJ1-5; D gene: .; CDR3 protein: CASSAQRGDSNQPQHF
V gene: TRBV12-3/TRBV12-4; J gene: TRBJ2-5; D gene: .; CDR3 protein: CASSLGGAGKETQYF
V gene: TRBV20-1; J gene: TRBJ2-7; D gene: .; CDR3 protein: CSARDRNSYEQYF
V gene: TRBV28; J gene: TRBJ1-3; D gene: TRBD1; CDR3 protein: CASSTTGTGRNTIYF
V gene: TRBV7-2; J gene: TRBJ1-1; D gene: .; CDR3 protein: CASSIEPTSEAFF
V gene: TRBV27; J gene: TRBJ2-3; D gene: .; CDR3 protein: CASSPISSVKDTQYF
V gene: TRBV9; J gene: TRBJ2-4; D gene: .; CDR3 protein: CASSPSAAAKNIQYF
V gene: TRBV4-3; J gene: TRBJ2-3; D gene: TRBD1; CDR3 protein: CASSQEGQARIDTQYF
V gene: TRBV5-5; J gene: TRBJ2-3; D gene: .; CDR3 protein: CASSLVHMGLTDTQYF
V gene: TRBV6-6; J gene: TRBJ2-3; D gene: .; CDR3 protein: CASSYSTAATDTQYF
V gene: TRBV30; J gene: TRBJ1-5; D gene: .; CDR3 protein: CAWSVRAGQPQHF
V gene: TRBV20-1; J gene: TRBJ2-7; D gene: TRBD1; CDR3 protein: CSARDRRDRGEQYF
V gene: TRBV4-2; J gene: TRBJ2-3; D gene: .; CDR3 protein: CASSQEVSTDTQYF
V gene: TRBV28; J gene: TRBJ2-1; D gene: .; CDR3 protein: CASSPAPTPEQSF
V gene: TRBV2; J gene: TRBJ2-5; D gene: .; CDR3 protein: CASSEAGQRGVLETQYF
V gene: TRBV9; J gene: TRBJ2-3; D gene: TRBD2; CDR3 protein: CASSIGTRGADTQYF
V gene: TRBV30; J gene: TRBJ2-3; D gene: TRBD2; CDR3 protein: CAWSRGVTDTQYF
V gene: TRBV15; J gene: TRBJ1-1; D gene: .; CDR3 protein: CATSRDPGAWDTEAFF
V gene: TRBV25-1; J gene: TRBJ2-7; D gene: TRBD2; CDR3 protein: CASSESGGGLRFYEQYF
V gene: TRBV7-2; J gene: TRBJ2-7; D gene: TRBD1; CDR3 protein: CASSPMGQTYEQYF
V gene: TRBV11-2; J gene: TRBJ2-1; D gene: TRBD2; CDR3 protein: CASSQLAGGPNEQFF
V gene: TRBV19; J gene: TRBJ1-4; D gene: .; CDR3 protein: CASSIRATNEKLFF
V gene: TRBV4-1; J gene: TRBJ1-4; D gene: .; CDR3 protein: CASSQDFSGTNEKLFF
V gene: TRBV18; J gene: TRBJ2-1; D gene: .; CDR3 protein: CASSPPGLRDEQFF
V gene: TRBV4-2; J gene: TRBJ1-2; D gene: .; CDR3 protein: CASSQEGRRYTF